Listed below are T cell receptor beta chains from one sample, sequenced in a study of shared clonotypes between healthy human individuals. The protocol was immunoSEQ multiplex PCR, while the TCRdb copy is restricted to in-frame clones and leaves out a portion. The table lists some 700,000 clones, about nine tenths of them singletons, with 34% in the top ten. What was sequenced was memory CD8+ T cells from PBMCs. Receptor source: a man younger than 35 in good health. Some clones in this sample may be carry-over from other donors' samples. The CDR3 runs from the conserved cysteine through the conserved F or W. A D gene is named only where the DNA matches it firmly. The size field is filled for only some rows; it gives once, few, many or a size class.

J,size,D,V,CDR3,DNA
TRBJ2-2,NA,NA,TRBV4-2,CASSQDQLAIGELFF,TGTGCCAGCAGCCAAGATCAGCTAGCAATCGGGGAGCTGTTTTTT
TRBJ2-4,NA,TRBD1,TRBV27,CASSTRTGGSLQYF,TGTGCCAGCAGTACGCGGACAGGGGGCAGTCTTCAGTACTTC
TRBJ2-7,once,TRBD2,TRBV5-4,CASSWGPGTSGYYEQYF,TGTGCCAGCAGCTGGGGGCCCGGGACTAGCGGCTACTACGAGCAGTACTTC
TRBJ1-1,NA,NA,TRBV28,CASSIHPPRKDTEAFF,TGTGCCAGCAGTATCCATCCGCCAAGGAAGGACACTGAAGCTTTCTTT
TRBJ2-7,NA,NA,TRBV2,CASIFLARSYEQYF,TGTGCCAGCATTTTCCTGGCCCGATCCTACGAGCAGTACTTC
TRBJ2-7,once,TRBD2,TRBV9,CASSVGPLAGEMYEQYF,TGTGCCAGCAGCGTAGGTCCGTTAGCGGGAGAGATGTACGAGCAGTACTTC
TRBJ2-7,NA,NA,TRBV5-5,CASSYGTNYEQYF,TGTGCCAGCAGTTACGGGACCAACTACGAGCAGTACTTC
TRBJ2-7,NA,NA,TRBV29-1,CSAGWDLPHEQYF,TGCAGCGCGGGATGGGACCTTCCCCACGAGCAGTACTTC
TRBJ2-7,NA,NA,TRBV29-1,CSVGGGGSVSYEQYF,TGCAGCGTTGGAGGGGGGGGTAGTGTCTCCTACGAGCAGTACTTC
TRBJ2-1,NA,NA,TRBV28,CARMDGPHEQFF,TGTGCCAGGATGGACGGACCCCATGAGCAGTTCTTC
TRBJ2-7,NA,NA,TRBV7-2,CASSLAGQGHNYEQYF,TGTGCCAGCAGCTTAGCGGGGCAGGGGCACAACTACGAGCAGTACTTC
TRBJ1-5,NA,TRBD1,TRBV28,CASSGLGDRVSQPQHF,TGTGCCAGCAGTGGGTTGGGGGACAGGGTCAGTCAGCCCCAGCATTTT
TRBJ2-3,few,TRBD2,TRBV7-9,CASSFLAGETDTQYF,TGTGCCAGCAGCTTCTTAGCGGGAGAAACAGATACGCAGTATTTT
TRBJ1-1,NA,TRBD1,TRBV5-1,CASQRVGGQKQVTEAFF,TGCGCCAGCCAGAGGGTGGGGGGACAGAAACAGGTCACTGAAGCTTTCTTT
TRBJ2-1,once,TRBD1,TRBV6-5,CASSRQGVAYNEQFF,TGTGCCAGCAGCCGACAGGGGGTGGCCTACAATGAGCAGTTCTTC
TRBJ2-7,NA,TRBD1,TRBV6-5,CASSSGTGIYEQYF,TGTGCCAGCAGCTCCGGGACAGGCATCTACGAGCAGTACTTC
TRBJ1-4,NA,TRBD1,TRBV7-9,CASSQRDSLNEKLFF,TGTGCCAGCAGCCAACGGGACAGCTTAAATGAAAAACTGTTTTTT
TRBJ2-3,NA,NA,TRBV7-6,CASSSLEARGTDTQYF,TGTGCCAGCAGCTCGTTAGAGGCCCGGGGCACAGATACGCAGTATTTT